The 14 T cell receptor beta chains given below trace back to one sample, sequenced in a study of blood T cells in healthy people across ages. Using a J-beta primer mix together with a sample-barcoded 5' primer, a second PCR was run for roughly 6 to 12 cycles. TCRdb re-analysed the 5' RACE reads in MiXCR, keeping a single row per CDR3 protein. The table lists 700,000 or so distinct CDR3 sequences, around a fifth of them singletons. The sequenced sample consisted of blood. These receptors all come from a man aged 70-80 years in good health.

In DNA, the CDR3 is TGTGCCAGCAGCTTGCAGGACCAAGAGACCCAGTACTTC. This encodes CASSLQDQETQYF. The chain joins TRBV5-6 to TRBJ2-5; the D is unclear. The V end was cut by 1 base, the J end by 0 bases, with 4 bases between. Germline CDR1 SGHDT, CDR2 YYEEEE. The CDR3 sequence is 13 residues long.

The V gene is TRBV9, the J gene TRBJ2-3; D is perhaps TRBD1 (6 bases). Trimming took off 5 bases at V and 6 bases at J, with 10 bases between the two ends. This CDR3 contains 12 residues. Germline CDR1 is SGDLS and CDR2 is YYNGEE. CDR3 sequence: CASRDRGDTQYF. Here the CDR3 DNA reads TGTGCCAGCAGAGATAGGGGGGATACGCAGTATTTT.

The chain joins TRBV9 to TRBJ2-3, with D maybe TRBD2 (6 bases). The CDR3 is 15 residues long. V dropped 0 bases and J dropped 3 bases, with 11 bases sitting between them. Germline V gene sequence: CDR1 SGDLS, CDR2 YYNGEE. CDR3 DNA sequence: TGTGCCAGCAGCGTAGAGGGGCGGGGAACAGATACGCAGTATTTT. Its protein is CASSVEGRGTDTQYF.

The chain recombines TRBV6-6 with TRBJ1-1; no firm D call. CDR3 length equals 15 residues. Germline CDR1 is MNHNY and CDR2 is SVGAGI (reference sequence). Trimming pared 5 bases from V and 4 bases from J, leaving 17 bases between. The CDR3 DNA reads as TGTGCCAGCAGTCACAGTTCCCGGGCGAGCACTGAAGCTTTCTTT. Its protein is CASSHSSRASTEAFF.

Worth noting for this clonotype: The junction and the germline gene differ at one end; a read error may be behind it. The chain combines TRBV14 with TRBJ1-2; TRBD1 is a possible D gene (5 bases). Germline V gene sequence: CDR1 SGHDN, CDR2 FVKESK. The CDR3 runs 12 residues. The CDR3 sequence: CASSQDRGTYIF. The CDR3 DNA reads TGTGCCAGCAGCCAAGATCGGGGGACCTACATCTTC. Variable domain in full (rest from reference TRBV14 and TRBJ1-2): EAGVTQFPSHSVIEKGQTVTLRCDPISGHDNLYWYRRVMGKEIKFLLHFVKESKQDESGMPNNRFLAERTGGTYSTLKVQPAELEDSGVYFCASSQDRGTYIFGSGTRLTVV.

The chain employs TRBV20-1 and TRBJ2-7; 7 bases agree with TRBD2. With 5 bases clipped from V and 0 bases from J, the junction kept 13 bases outside the gene matches. Germline V gives CDR1 DFQATT, CDR2 SNEGSKA (reference sequence). The length of the CDR3 is 16 residues. CDR3 nucleotide sequence: TGCAGTGCTGAGAGCGCGCGGGAGTCCCCCTCCTACGAGCAGTACGTC. Its protein is CSAESARESPSYEQYV.

The CDR3 loop is CASSQFYSGSGETQYF. The CDR3 DNA sequence: TGCGCCAGCAGCCAATTTTATAGCGGGAGTGGAGAGACCCAGTACTTC. The chain uses TRBV4-3 and TRBJ2-5; 9 bases agree with TRBD2. CDR3 length: 16 amino acids. Germline V gene sequence: CDR1 LGHNA, CDR2 YSLEER. J was trimmed by 4 bases and V by 2 bases; bases with no gene match: 8.

The genes are TRBV6-6 and TRBJ1-1; D is ambiguous. The V gene's germline CDR1 is MNHNY and CDR2 SVGAGI (reference sequence). This CDR3 spans 13 amino acids. Trimming cost V 8 bases and J 0 bases, with 10 bases left between them. This CDR3 is CASVGAMNTEAFF. CDR3 DNA: TGTGCCAGCGTGGGCGCAATGAACACTGAAGCTTTCTTT.

The V gene is TRBV12-3 or TRBV12-4, the J gene TRBJ2-5, with 9 positions matching TRBD2. V lost 1 base and J lost 6; bases outside the gene matches: 9. The CDR3 totals 16 residues. CDR3 in DNA: TGTGCCAGCAGTTTAGATGGTAGCGGGAGTGCGAAGACCCAGTACTTC. Its translation is CASSLDGSGSAKTQYF.

This clonotype was seen only a few times. The V and J genes are TRBV20-1 and TRBJ2-3; D gene unclear. Trimming pared 6 bases from V and 3 bases from J, leaving 7 bases between. CDR3 length: 11 residues. Germline values: CDR1 DFQATT, CDR2 SNEGSKA (reference sequence). The CDR3: CSAISTDTQYF. The CDR3 DNA reads TGCAGTGCCATTTCGACAGATACGCAGTATTTT.

The rearrangement links TRBV24-1 to TRBJ2-3; 7 bases line up with TRBD1. The CDR3 is made up of 16 amino acids. CDR1 and CDR2 from the germline V gene are KGHDR and SFDVKD. Unmatched junction bases numbered 4, after V lost 2 bases and J lost 0 bases. CDR3 DNA: TGTGCCACCAGTGATTGGGTACAGGGGAGCACAGATACGCAGTATTTT. Translated, it gives CATSDWVQGSTDTQYF.

This clonotype was recorded at least ten times. The V call is TRBV12-3 or TRBV12-4, the J call TRBJ2-3; TRBD1 matches 10 bases. With 5 bases clipped from V and 3 bases from J, the junction kept 5 bases outside the gene matches. The CDR3 is 15 residues long. This chain's CDR3 is CASSPGTGETDTQYF. As DNA, the CDR3 is TGTGCCAGCAGTCCAGGGACAGGGGAGACAGATACGCAGTATTTT.

The rearrangement links TRBV14 to TRBJ1-1; D remains ambiguous. This CDR3 contains 13 residues. Germline CDR1 reads SGHDN; CDR2 reads FVKESK. Trimming cost V 3 bases and J 1 base, with 6 bases left between them. Here the CDR3 DNA reads TGTGCCAGCAGCCAGACAAAGAACACTGAAGCTTTCTTT. This encodes CASSQTKNTEAFF.

This clonotype was detected only a few times. V is TRBV18 and J is TRBJ2-5; no clear D gene. V was pared by 0 bases and J by 2 bases, with 7 bases between. The CDR3 contains 14 residues. Germline V gene data show CDR1 as KGHSH and CDR2 as LQKENI. The CDR3: CASSPPAAQETQYF. CDR3 nucleotides: TGTGCCAGCTCACCACCGGCAGCACAAGAGACCCAGTACTTC.